This note documents a single T cell receptor (beta chain) sequence. Its cognate antigen is unknown. Genomic DNA (from each subset) was split evenly across several immunoSEQ plates. The data were produced by immunoSEQ multiplex PCR, yet TCRdb's version contains in-frame clones alone and is incomplete. Among about 2.2 million clones listed, 85% to 95% were seen once. CD8 cells classed as naive were CD45RO-negative and positively selected for CCR7, excluding terminally differentiated effector memory CD45RA+ cells. Donors were Caucasian adults residing in Nashville, Tennessee, USA. The data derive from a study of shared clonotypes between healthy human individuals. Whole-study results and caveats: Larger richness was generally estimated for naive than memory subsets.

V was clipped by 5 bases and J by 3 bases, with 8 bases between them. Germline assignment: CDR1 SEHNR and CDR2 FQNEAQ (reference sequence). The CDR3 consists of 12 residues. The chain is built from TRBV7-9 and TRBJ2-7, with a tentative D call TRBD1 (6 bases). This clonotype was sampled from a man younger than 35 in good health. Some clones in this sample may be carry-over from other donors' samples. What was sequenced was naive CD8+ T cells from PBMCs. The CDR3 nucleotides are TGTGCCAGCAGCGGACAGAACTACGAGCAGTACTTC. Translated: CASSGQNYEQYF.